This is a list of T cell receptor beta chains from one sample in a study of blood T cell repertoires in COVID-19. Generated by immunoSEQ multiplex PCR, the TCRdb table keeps only in-frame clones and is missing some. This table holds 250,000 or so clones, approximately 84% found once. Sequencing used PBMCs or T cells enriched from blood (not recorded which). The receptors shown here come from a man aged 40-50 years who had recovered from COVID-19. CDR3s include the opening cysteine and the closing phenylalanine or tryptophan. The order of the fields is CDR3 protein, CDR3 length, J gene, V gene.

CDR3 protein: CASSYGVGAGNTIYF; CDR3 length: 15; J gene: TRBJ1-3; V gene: TRBV6-6
CDR3 protein: CGCRGHGELFF; CDR3 length: 11; J gene: TRBJ2-2; V gene: TRBV28
CDR3 protein: CASSLASGRANEQYF; CDR3 length: 15; J gene: TRBJ2-7; V gene: TRBV11-1
CDR3 protein: CASSQGRGDHEQYF; CDR3 length: 14; J gene: TRBJ2-7; V gene: TRBV3-1/TRBV3-2
CDR3 protein: CASGLYNEQFF; CDR3 length: 11; J gene: TRBJ2-1; V gene: TRBV2
CDR3 protein: CAWARDRGFHGYTF; CDR3 length: 14; J gene: TRBJ1-2; V gene: TRBV30
CDR3 protein: CASSSGTGLQFF; CDR3 length: 12; J gene: TRBJ2-1; V gene: TRBV5-6
CDR3 protein: CAISDEGGNTEAFF; CDR3 length: 14; J gene: TRBJ1-1; V gene: TRBV10-3
CDR3 protein: CASSLVRYSYEQYF; CDR3 length: 14; J gene: TRBJ2-7; V gene: TRBV13
CDR3 protein: CASSYGTGRNTEAFF; CDR3 length: 15; J gene: TRBJ1-1; V gene: TRBV5-4
CDR3 protein: CASIPRGDRQNSNQPQHF; CDR3 length: 18; J gene: TRBJ1-5; V gene: TRBV19
CDR3 protein: CASSEANSGLLTGELFF; CDR3 length: 17; J gene: TRBJ2-2; V gene: TRBV7-3
CDR3 protein: CASSRTGTYEQYF; CDR3 length: 13; J gene: TRBJ2-7; V gene: TRBV28
CDR3 protein: CASSKPGLILDTQYF; CDR3 length: 15; J gene: TRBJ2-3; V gene: TRBV11-3
CDR3 protein: CASSVTGGSGANVLTF; CDR3 length: 16; J gene: TRBJ2-6; V gene: TRBV19
CDR3 protein: CASSLGPNLFTGDEQFF; CDR3 length: 17; J gene: TRBJ2-1; V gene: TRBV7-2
CDR3 protein: CASSGEGTGNQPQHF; CDR3 length: 15; J gene: TRBJ1-5; V gene: TRBV7-9
CDR3 protein: CASSSGGTGVAGELFF; CDR3 length: 16; J gene: TRBJ2-2; V gene: TRBV9
CDR3 protein: CASSFLGLAGVTGELFF; CDR3 length: 17; J gene: TRBJ2-2; V gene: TRBV19
CDR3 protein: CASGFPGTDTQYF; CDR3 length: 13; J gene: TRBJ2-3; V gene: TRBV27
CDR3 protein: CASSRGLAGGSSYNEQFF; CDR3 length: 18; J gene: TRBJ2-1; V gene: TRBV7-9
CDR3 protein: CASSSQVNQPQHF; CDR3 length: 13; J gene: TRBJ1-5; V gene: TRBV19
CDR3 protein: CAIHSGTSTDTQYF; CDR3 length: 14; J gene: TRBJ2-3; V gene: TRBV10-3
CDR3 protein: CASSGTGTGNTEAFF; CDR3 length: 15; J gene: TRBJ1-1; V gene: TRBV7-9
CDR3 protein: CASTGQGVYNEQFF; CDR3 length: 14; J gene: TRBJ2-1; V gene: TRBV6-5
CDR3 protein: CASSYGRGSYEQYF; CDR3 length: 14; J gene: TRBJ2-7; V gene: TRBV19
CDR3 protein: CASSLDEDLRTEAFF; CDR3 length: 15; J gene: TRBJ1-1; V gene: TRBV7-9
CDR3 protein: CASSQDTETSGRRTDTQYF; CDR3 length: 19; J gene: TRBJ2-3; V gene: TRBV4-2
CDR3 protein: CATSRDRGPGNTIYF; CDR3 length: 15; J gene: TRBJ1-3; V gene: TRBV15
CDR3 protein: CASSYASIYSNQPQHF; CDR3 length: 16; J gene: TRBJ1-5; V gene: TRBV6-2/TRBV6-3
CDR3 protein: CASSLLPVATNEKLFF; CDR3 length: 16; J gene: TRBJ1-4; V gene: TRBV7-9
CDR3 protein: CASSKGLAVSPGELFF; CDR3 length: 16; J gene: TRBJ2-2; V gene: TRBV19
CDR3 protein: CASRAWGRAYEQYF; CDR3 length: 14; J gene: TRBJ2-7; V gene: TRBV2
CDR3 protein: CASSYDRWTEAFF; CDR3 length: 13; J gene: TRBJ1-1; V gene: TRBV6-2/TRBV6-3
CDR3 protein: CASSLLGGPTGELFF; CDR3 length: 15; J gene: TRBJ2-2; V gene: TRBV7-3
CDR3 protein: CASSLWTGGYPGYTF; CDR3 length: 15; J gene: TRBJ1-2; V gene: TRBV5-8
CDR3 protein: CASSFAGAEAFF; CDR3 length: 12; J gene: TRBJ1-1; V gene: TRBV11-2
CDR3 protein: CASSRSGGTGLAETQYF; CDR3 length: 17; J gene: TRBJ2-5; V gene: TRBV11-2
CDR3 protein: CASSYATSGEQYF; CDR3 length: 13; J gene: TRBJ2-7; V gene: TRBV6-2/TRBV6-3
CDR3 protein: CASSLLYEQYF; CDR3 length: 11; J gene: TRBJ2-7; V gene: TRBV12-3/TRBV12-4
CDR3 protein: CASSSQGALGSPLHF; CDR3 length: 15; J gene: TRBJ1-6; V gene: TRBV27
CDR3 protein: CASSTSDHSYNEQFF; CDR3 length: 15; J gene: TRBJ2-1; V gene: TRBV5-1
CDR3 protein: CAFEPGQFDNEQFF; CDR3 length: 14; J gene: TRBJ2-1; V gene: TRBV30
CDR3 protein: CASSQTGLAGYEQFF; CDR3 length: 15; J gene: TRBJ2-1; V gene: TRBV4-2
CDR3 protein: CASSLGQSSYEQYF; CDR3 length: 14; J gene: TRBJ2-7; V gene: TRBV7-9
CDR3 protein: CASSLAPGGPYEQYF; CDR3 length: 15; J gene: TRBJ2-7; V gene: TRBV7-8
CDR3 protein: CASSLPLQGAAFF; CDR3 length: 13; J gene: TRBJ1-1; V gene: TRBV5-6
CDR3 protein: CASSIDRDYGYTF; CDR3 length: 13; J gene: TRBJ1-2; V gene: TRBV19
CDR3 protein: CASSLAYRGRERKNEQFF; CDR3 length: 18; J gene: TRBJ2-1; V gene: TRBV7-8
CDR3 protein: CASSAGQGVSPLHF; CDR3 length: 14; J gene: TRBJ1-6; V gene: TRBV9